The 10 T cell receptor beta chains reported below all come from one sample, sequenced in a study of identical twins. TCRdb passed the 5' RACE reads through MiXCR, listing each CDR3 protein once. The repertoire consists of about 530,000 distinct CDR3 sequences, with about a fifth occurring once and the leading ten covering 0.48%. The same specimen was also included in a second study, on yellow fever vaccine responses in identical twins.

Material: CD4+ T cells sorted from blood. The source of these receptors is a woman under 30 in good health.

This clonotype turned up a few times. CDR3 sequence: CASRGETGRLRDEQFF. The CDR3 DNA follows: TGTGCCAGCAGGGGCGAGACAGGTCGTTTACGGGATGAGCAGTTCTTC. The chain couples TRBV12-3 or TRBV12-4 to TRBJ2-1; D perhaps matches TRBD1 (6 bases). CDR3 length equals 16 residues. V was shortened by 6 bases and J by 8 bases, with 23 bases between the two germline ends.

This chain uses TRBV12-3 or TRBV12-4 with TRBJ2-1, with D perhaps matching TRBD1 (5 bases). The V end was cut by 6 bases, the J end by 8 bases, with 14 bases between. The CDR3 extends over 13 amino acids. For the CDR3, the DNA is TGTGCCAGCAGCGTCAGGGTGATCCATGAGCAGTTCTTC. Its translation is CASSVRVIHEQFF.

This clonotype has a handful of counts. The rearrangement uses TRBV2 and TRBJ1-2; D unclear. The germline CDR1 and CDR2 sequences are SNHLY and FYNNEI. There are 12 residues in the CDR3. The ends were cut back, 3 bases at V and 8 bases at J, with 10 bases in the middle. The CDR3 bases are TGTGCCAGCAGTGATGAAGTACTAGGCTACACCTTC. This gives the protein CASSDEVLGYTF.

This clonotype was seen only a few times. V usage is TRBV10-3 and J usage is TRBJ2-7, with 12 positions matching TRBD1. Germline CDR1 and CDR2: ENHRY and SYGVKD. The CDR3 runs 14 residues. V was pared by 10 bases and J by 4 bases, with 8 bases of the junction left unmatched. The CDR3 sequence: CATSPGQGAYEQYF. For the CDR3, the DNA is TGTGCCACAAGTCCGGGACAGGGGGCTTACGAGCAGTACTTC.

This clonotype has more than one count but fewer than ten. The rearrangement joins TRBV3-1 to TRBJ2-6, with D perhaps TRBD2 (5 bases). The CDR3 extends over 17 amino acids. V lost 4 bases, J lost 2 bases, and 15 bases lay in between. The germline gives CDR1 LGHDT, CDR2 YNNKEL (reference sequence). CDR3 DNA: TGTGCCAGCAGCCTTCTCCCCCCGCGGGCTGGGGCCAACGTCCTGACTTTC. This codes for CASSLLPPRAGANVLTF.

This clonotype was detected many times. The gene calls are TRBV6-2 or TRBV6-3 and TRBJ2-1, with D perhaps TRBD1 (6 bases). V lost 6 bases, J lost 10 bases, and 19 bases lay in between. This CDR3 contains 14 residues. Per germline, CDR1 MNHEY and CDR2 SVGEGT. The CDR3 nucleotides read TGTGCCAGCAGCCGCCTGGGAACTAGGGGGGAGCAGTTCTTC. This gives the protein CASSRLGTRGEQFF.

This clonotype showed up just a few times. The chain couples TRBV29-1 to TRBJ1-2; tentative D call: TRBD1 (6 bases). From germline, CDR1 is SQVTM and CDR2 ANQGSEA. This CDR3 has 15 amino acids. Here the CDR3 DNA reads TGCACCAACGTCAGAGAGGGGGATCTCGACTATGGCTACACCTTC. Translating gives CTNVREGDLDYGYTF.

This chain links TRBV12-3 or TRBV12-4 with TRBJ1-6, with D perhaps TRBD1 (5 bases). Trimming removed 5 bases at V and 7 bases at J, with 12 bases between. This CDR3 region has 14 residues. CDR3 in amino acids: CASSAGTWNSPLHF. The DNA of the CDR3 is TGTGCCAGCAGTGCCGGGACGTGGAATTCACCCCTCCACTTT.

This chain joins TRBV12-5 and TRBJ2-7; 10 bases are a match to TRBD1. The germline V gene encodes CDR1 LGHNT and CDR2 FRNRAP. The CDR3 covers 16 residues. V shed 6 bases and J 5 bases; nucleotides not matched to a gene: 13. The CDR3 here is CASGNRSGTGVDEQYF. Here the CDR3 DNA reads TGTGCTAGTGGAAATCGGAGCGGGACAGGGGTCGACGAGCAGTACTTC.

V and J are TRBV12-3 or TRBV12-4 and TRBJ2-3; 9 bases are a match to TRBD2. Trimming removed 6 bases from V and 2 bases from J; junction bases left unmatched: 3. CDR3 length: 14 amino acids. In DNA form, the CDR3 reads TGTGCCAGCAGAATAGCGGGGGTCACAGATACGCAGTATTTT. Its protein is CASRIAGVTDTQYF.